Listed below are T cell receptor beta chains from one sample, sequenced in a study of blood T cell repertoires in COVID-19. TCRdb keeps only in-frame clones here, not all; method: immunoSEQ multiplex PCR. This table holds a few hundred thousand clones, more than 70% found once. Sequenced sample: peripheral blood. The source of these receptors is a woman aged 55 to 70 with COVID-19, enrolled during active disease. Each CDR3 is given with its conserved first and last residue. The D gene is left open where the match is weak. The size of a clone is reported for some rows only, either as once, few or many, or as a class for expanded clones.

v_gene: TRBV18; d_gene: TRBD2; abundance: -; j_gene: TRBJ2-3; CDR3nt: TGTGCCAGCTCACCTCGGCCTAGCGGGGGGAAAATGGATACGCAGTATTTT; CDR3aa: CASSPRPSGGKMDTQYF
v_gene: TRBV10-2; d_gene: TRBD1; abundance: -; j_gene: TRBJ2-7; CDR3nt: TGCGCCAGCAACCTCGGGACAGGGTACGGGGAGCAGTACTTC; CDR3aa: CASNLGTGYGEQYF
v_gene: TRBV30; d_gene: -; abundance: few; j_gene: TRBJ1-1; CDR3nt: TGTGCCTGGAGTGTCCGGACTGCCGCTTTCTTT; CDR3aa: CAWSVRTAAFF
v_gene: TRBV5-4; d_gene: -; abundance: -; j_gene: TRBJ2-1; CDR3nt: TGTGCCAGCAGCTCAGGGAACCTTTTCCATGAGCAGTTCTTC; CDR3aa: CASSSGNLFHEQFF
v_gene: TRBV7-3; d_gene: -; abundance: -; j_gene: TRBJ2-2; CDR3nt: TGTGCCAGCAGCCGCAGGGACACCGGGGAGCTGTTTTTT; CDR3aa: CASSRRDTGELFF
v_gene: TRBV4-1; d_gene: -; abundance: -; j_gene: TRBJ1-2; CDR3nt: TGCGCCAGCAGCCAAGCTTCCTTGGCCGGGGCTAACTATGGCTACACCTTC; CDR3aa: CASSQASLAGANYGYTF
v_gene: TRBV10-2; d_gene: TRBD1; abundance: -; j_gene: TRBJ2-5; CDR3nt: TGCGCCAGCGGACAGGGGGGTCCGGGGTACTTC; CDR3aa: CASGQGGPGYF
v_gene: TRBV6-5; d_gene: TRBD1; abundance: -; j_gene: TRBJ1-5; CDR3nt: TGTGCCAGCTCAAAGGGACAGGGGGTGGATCAGCCCCAGCATTTT; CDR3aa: CASSKGQGVDQPQHF
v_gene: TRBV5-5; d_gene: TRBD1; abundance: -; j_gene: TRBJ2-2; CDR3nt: TGTGCCAGCAGCTTTTGGGCGGGACAGGGGGGCACCGGGGAGCTGTTTTTT; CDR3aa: CASSFWAGQGGTGELFF
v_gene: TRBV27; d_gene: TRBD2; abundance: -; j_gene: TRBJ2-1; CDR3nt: TGTGCCAGCAGTCAATATAGCGGGGGTTCGGGCAATGAGCAGTTCTTC; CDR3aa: CASSQYSGGSGNEQFF
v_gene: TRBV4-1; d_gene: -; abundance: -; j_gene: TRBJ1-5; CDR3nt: TGCGCCAGCAGCCAAGATTCCCGTCAGCCCCAGCATTTT; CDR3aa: CASSQDSRQPQHF
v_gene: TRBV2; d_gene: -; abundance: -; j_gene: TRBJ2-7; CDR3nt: TGTGCCAGCAGGAGAAACTACGAGCAGTACTTC; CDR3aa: CASRRNYEQYF
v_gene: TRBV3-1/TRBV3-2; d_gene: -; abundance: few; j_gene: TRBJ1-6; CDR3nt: TGTGCCAGCAGCCAGGGCCTGGGACACCCTTATAATTCACCCCTCCACTTT; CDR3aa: CASSQGLGHPYNSPLHF
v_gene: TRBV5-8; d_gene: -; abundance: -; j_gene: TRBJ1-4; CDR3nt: TGTGCCAGCAGCTTCTTTACAGGTCTTGTTGAGAGCAATGAAAAACTGTTTTTT; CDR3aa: CASSFFTGLVESNEKLFF
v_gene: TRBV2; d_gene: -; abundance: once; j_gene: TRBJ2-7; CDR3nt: TGTGCCAGCAGTGAGTGGGCAGGGAGGTCCTACGAGCAGTACTTC; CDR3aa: CASSEWAGRSYEQYF
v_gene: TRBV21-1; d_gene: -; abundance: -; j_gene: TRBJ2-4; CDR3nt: TGTGCCAGCAGCCCTGTGAGCGGGGGGGCGTCAGGAAACATTCAGTACTTC; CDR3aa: CASSPVSGGASGNIQYF
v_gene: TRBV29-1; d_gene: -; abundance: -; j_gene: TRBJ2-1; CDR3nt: TGCAGTTGTAACAGCGGATACAATGAGCAGTTCTTC; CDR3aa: CSCNSGYNEQFF
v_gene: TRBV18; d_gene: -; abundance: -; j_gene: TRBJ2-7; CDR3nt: TGTGCCAGCTCACCACGAATCCCGGGGGTCGGTAGCTACGAGCAGTACTTC; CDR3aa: CASSPRIPGVGSYEQYF
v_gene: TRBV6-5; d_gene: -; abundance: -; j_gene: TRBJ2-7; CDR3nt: TGTGCCAGCAGGAAACACCGGGACTCAACCTACGAGCAGTACTTC; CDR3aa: CASRKHRDSTYEQYF
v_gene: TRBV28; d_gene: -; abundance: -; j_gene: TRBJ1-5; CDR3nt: TGTGCCAGCAGTCAAACCCCCGGAGTCCCTCAGCCCCAGCATTTT; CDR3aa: CASSQTPGVPQPQHF
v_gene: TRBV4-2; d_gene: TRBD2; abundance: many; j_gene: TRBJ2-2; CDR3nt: TGTGCCAGCAGCCAACCTTACGGGGGGGCCGGGGAGCTGTTTTTT; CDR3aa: CASSQPYGGAGELFF
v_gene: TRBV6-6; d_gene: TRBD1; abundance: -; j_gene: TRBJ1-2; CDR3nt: TGTGCCAGCAGTACACAGGGGGCGCAGTTTGGCTACACCTTC; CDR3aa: CASSTQGAQFGYTF
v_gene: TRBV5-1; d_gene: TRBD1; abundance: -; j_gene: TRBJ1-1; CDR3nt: TGCGCCAGCAGCTTCCCGGGACAGGGGGTGACTGAAGCTTTCTTT; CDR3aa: CASSFPGQGVTEAFF
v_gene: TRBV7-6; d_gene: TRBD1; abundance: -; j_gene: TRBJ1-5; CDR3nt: TGTGCCAGCAGCCTTCTGGGGGGACAGGGCAATCAGCCCCAGCATTTT; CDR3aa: CASSLLGGQGNQPQHF
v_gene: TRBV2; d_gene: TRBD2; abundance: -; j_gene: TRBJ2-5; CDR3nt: TGTGCCAGCAGGGGGGGACTAGCTGGGGAGACCCAGTACTTC; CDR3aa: CASRGGLAGETQYF
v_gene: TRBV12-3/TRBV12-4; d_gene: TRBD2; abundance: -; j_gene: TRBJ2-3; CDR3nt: TGTGCCAGCAGACCTAGCGGGGGGGGCCAGTATTTT; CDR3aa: CASRPSGGGQYF
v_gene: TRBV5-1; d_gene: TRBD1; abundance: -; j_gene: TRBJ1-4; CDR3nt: TGCGCCAGCAGCGCGGGACAGTCAACAACTAATGAAAAACTGTTTTTT; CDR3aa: CASSAGQSTTNEKLFF
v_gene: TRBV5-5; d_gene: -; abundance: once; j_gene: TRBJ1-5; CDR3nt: TGTGCCAGCAGCTTGGGGCCAGGGACATTGCCCCAGCATTTT; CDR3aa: CASSLGPGTLPQHF
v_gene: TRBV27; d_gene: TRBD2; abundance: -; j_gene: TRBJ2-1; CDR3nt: TGTGCCAGCAGTGCCACTAGCGGGGGTTACAATGAGCAGTTCTTC; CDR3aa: CASSATSGGYNEQFF
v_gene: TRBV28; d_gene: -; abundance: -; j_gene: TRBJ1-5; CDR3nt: TGTGCCAGTGGGGGGTTTCAGCCCCAGCATTTT; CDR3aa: CASGGFQPQHF
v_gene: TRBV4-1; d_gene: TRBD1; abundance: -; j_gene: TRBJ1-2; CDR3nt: TGCGCCAGCAGCCAAGAAACGCAGACCAGGGGGAAGGCTGGCTACACCTTC; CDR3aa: CASSQETQTRGKAGYTF
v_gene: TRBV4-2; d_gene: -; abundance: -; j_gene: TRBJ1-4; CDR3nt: TGTGCCAGCAGCCCCTCCCTAGGCAGGCCGAGGGAAGAAAAACTGTTTTTT; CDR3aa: CASSPSLGRPREEKLFF
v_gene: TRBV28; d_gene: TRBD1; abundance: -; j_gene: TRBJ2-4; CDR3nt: TGTGCCAGCAGTTCCGACAGGGGGAGTATAGCCAAAAACATTCAGTACTTC; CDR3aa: CASSSDRGSIAKNIQYF
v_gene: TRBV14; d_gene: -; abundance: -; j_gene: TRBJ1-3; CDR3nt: TGTGCCAGCAGCCGCAGAGGGACTCTAAGAAACACCATATATTTT; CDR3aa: CASSRRGTLRNTIYF
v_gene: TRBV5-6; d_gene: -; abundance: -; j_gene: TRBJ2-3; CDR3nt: TGTGCCAGCAGCTTGGCGGGGTACTACGGAGATACGCAGTATTTT; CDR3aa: CASSLAGYYGDTQYF
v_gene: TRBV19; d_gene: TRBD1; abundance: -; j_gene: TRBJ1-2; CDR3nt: TGTGCCAGTAGTATATTGGGACAGGGCAACTATGGCTACACCTTC; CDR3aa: CASSILGQGNYGYTF
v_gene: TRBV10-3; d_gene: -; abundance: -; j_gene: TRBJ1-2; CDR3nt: TGTGCCATCAGTGAGTCGGCCAGGACTAACTATGGCTACACCTTC; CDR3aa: CAISESARTNYGYTF
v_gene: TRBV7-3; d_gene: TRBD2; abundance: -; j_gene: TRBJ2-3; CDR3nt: TGTGCCAGCAGCGCCGGGGGGGAAGATACGCAGTATTTT; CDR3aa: CASSAGGEDTQYF
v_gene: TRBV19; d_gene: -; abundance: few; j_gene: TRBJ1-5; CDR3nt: TGTGCCAGTAGTATAGATTCGCCCCCCGCGGGTAGCAATCAGCCCCAGCATTTT; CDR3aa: CASSIDSPPAGSNQPQHF
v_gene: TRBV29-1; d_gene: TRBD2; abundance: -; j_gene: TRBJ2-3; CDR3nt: TGCAGCGTTGAAGATCAAACTAGCGGGGGGGATACGCAGTATTTT; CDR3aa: CSVEDQTSGGDTQYF
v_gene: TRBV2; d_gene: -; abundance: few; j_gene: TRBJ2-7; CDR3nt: TGTGCCAGCAGTGGCCTACAGGGCGGGGGCTACGAGCAGTACTTC; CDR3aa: CASSGLQGGGYEQYF
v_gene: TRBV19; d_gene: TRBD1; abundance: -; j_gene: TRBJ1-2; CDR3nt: TGTGCCAGTAGTGTACAGGGGCCCCTACCCTATGGCTACACCTTC; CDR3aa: CASSVQGPLPYGYTF
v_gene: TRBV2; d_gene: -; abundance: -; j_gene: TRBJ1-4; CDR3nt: TGTGCCAGCAGGGGAGTTGGGGCTAATGAAAAACTGTTTTTT; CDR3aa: CASRGVGANEKLFF
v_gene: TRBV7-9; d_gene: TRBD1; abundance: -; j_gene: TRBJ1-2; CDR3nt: TGTGCCAGCACCCGACAGGGGGCGGATGGCTACACCTTC; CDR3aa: CASTRQGADGYTF
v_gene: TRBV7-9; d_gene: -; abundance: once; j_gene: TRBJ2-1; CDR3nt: TGTGCCAGCAGCTCGTACAGAAACAATGAGCAGTTCTTC; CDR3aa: CASSSYRNNEQFF
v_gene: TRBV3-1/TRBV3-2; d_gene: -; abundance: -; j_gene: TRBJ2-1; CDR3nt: TGTGCCAGCAGCCAAAACGCCGGGACTCAGCAGTTCTTC; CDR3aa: CASSQNAGTQQFF
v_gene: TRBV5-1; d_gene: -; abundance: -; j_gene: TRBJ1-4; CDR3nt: TGCGCCAGCAGCCTTTCCCCGGGGGGAGGTGAAAAACTGTTTTTT; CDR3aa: CASSLSPGGGEKLFF
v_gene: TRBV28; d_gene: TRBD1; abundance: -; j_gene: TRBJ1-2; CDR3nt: TGTGCCAGCAGTCCTACCGGACAGGGGCGATATGGCTACACCTTC; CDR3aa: CASSPTGQGRYGYTF
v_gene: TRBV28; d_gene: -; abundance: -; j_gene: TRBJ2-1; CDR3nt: TGTGCCAGCAGTTTATCCTCAGGGTTCTACAATGAGCAGTTCTTC; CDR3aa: CASSLSSGFYNEQFF
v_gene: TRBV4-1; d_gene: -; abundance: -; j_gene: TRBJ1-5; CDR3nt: TGCGCCAGCAGCCAAGATATGAGGACAGCAGATTATCAGCCCCAGCATTTT; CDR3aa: CASSQDMRTADYQPQHF
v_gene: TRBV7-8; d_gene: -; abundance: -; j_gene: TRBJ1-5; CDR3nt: TGTGCCAGCAGCCCGTGGGGGGGGGCTAATCAGCCCCAGCATTTT; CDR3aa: CASSPWGGANQPQHF
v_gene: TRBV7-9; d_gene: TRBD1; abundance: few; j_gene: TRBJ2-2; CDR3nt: TGTGCCAGCAGGGGACAGGGGTCGAACACCGGGGAGCTGTTTTTT; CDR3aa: CASRGQGSNTGELFF
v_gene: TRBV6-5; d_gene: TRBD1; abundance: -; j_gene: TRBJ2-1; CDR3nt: TGTGCCAGCACCAAGGGACAGGGCTATGAGCAGTTCTTC; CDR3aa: CASTKGQGYEQFF
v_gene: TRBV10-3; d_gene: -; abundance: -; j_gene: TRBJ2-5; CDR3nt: TGTGCCATCAGTGAGTCGTTCCTGAGTGTTGCGGAGACCCAGTACTTC; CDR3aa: CAISESFLSVAETQYF
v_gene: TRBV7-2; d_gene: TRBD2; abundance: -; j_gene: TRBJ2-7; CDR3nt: TGTGCCAGCAGCTTAGGCGGGGGGGCCCCCTACGAGCAGTACTTC; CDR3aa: CASSLGGGAPYEQYF
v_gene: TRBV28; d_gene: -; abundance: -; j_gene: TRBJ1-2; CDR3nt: TGTGCCAGCAGTTTCCATAACTATGGCTACACCTTC; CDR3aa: CASSFHNYGYTF